This T cell receptor (beta chain) was sequenced in a study of blood T cell repertoires in COVID-19. The germline gives CDR1 SQVTM, CDR2 ANQGSEA. The V and J ends lost 3 bases and 7 bases respectively, with 10 bases between them. The CDR3 covers 11 residues. The repertoire was sequenced with immunoSEQ multiplex PCR; TCRdb's copy has only in-frame clones and lacks some. Seen here are about 220,000 clones, more than 70% observed once, and the top ten hold roughly 8%. The rearrangement joins TRBV29-1 to TRBJ2-7; tentative D call: TRBD2 (7 bases). The origin of this receptor is a woman in her fifties or sixties with acute or convalescent COVID-19. Sequenced input: peripheral blood. The CDR3 loop reads CSVEGGREQYF. As DNA, the CDR3 is TGCAGCGTTGAGGGGGGGCGTGAGCAGTACTTC.